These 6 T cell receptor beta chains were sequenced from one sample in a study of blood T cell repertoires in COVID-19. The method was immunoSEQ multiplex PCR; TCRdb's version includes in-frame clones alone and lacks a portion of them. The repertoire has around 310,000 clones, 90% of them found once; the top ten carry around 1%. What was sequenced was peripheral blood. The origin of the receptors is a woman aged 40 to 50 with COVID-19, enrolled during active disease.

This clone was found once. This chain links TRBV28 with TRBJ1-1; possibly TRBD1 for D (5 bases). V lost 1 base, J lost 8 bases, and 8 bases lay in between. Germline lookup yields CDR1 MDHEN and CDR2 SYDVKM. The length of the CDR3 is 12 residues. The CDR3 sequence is CASSLLAGEAFF. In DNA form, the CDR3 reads TGTGCCAGCAGTTTATTGGCAGGGGAAGCTTTCTTT.

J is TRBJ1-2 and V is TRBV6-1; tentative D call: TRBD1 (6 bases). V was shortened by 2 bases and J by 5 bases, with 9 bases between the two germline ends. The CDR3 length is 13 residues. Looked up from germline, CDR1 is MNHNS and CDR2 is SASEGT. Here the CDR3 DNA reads TGTGCCAGCAGTGAAACAGGGTGGTATGGCTACACCTTC. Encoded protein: CASSETGWYGYTF.

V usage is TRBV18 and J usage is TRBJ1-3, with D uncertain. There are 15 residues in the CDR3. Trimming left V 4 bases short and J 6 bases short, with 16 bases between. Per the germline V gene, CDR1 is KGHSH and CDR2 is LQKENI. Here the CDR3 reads CASSLREFGTNTIYF. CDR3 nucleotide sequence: TGTGCCAGCTCACTACGGGAATTCGGCACAAACACCATATATTTT.

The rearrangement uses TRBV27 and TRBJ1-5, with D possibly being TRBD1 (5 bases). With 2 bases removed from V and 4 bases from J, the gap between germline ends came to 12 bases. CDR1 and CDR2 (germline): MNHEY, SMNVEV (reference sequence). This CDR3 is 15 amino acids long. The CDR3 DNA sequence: TGTGCCAGCAGTTTACGGGGGTATGGGAATCAGCCCCAGCATTTT. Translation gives CASSLRGYGNQPQHF.

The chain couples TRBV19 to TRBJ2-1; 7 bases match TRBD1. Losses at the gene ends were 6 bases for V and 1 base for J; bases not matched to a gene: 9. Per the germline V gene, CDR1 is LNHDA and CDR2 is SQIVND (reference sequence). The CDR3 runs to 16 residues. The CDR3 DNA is TGTGCCAGTAGAGAGACAGGGACCTCTTCCTACAATGAGCAGTTCTTC. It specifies CASRETGTSSYNEQFF. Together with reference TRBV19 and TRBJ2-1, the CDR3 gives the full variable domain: DGGITQSPKYLFRKEGQNVTLSCEQNLNHDAMYWYRQDPGQGLRLIYYSQIVNDFQKGDIAEGYSVSREKKESFPLTVTSAQKNPTAFYLCASRETGTSSYNEQFFGPGTRLTVL.

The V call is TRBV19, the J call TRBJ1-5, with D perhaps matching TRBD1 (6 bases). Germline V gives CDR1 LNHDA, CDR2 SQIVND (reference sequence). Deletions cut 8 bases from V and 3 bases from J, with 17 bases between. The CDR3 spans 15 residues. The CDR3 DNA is TGTGCCAGTCATTTTGGGGCAGGGGACAATCAGCCCCAGCATTTT. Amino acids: CASHFGAGDNQPQHF.